The 18 T cell receptor beta chains in this list originate from one sample, sequenced in a study of OX40 agonist ivuxolimab in advanced cancers. The data were produced by immunoSEQ multiplex PCR, yet TCRdb's version contains in-frame clones alone and is incomplete. The sample consists of some 51,000 clones, more than 75% of them appearing once. The sequencing used CD4+ or CD8+ T cells sorted from blood, collected in a trial of the OX40 agonist ivuxolimab. These receptors originate from an adult with an advanced solid tumor such as melanoma, head and neck, liver or kidney cancer.

The gene calls are TRBV4-2 and TRBJ2-1; possible D gene TRBD2, 6 bases. V was pared by 6 bases and J by 5 bases, with 14 bases between. The CDR3 is 14 residues long. From germline, CDR1 is LGHNA and CDR2 YNFKEQ. The CDR3 reads CASSPWGEDNEQFF. The CDR3 coding sequence is TGTGCCAGCAGTCCCTGGGGGGAGGACAATGAGCAGTTCTTC.

As DNA, the CDR3 is TGTGCCAGCAGTTTACGGGACAGCCTCTACGAGCAGTACTTC. Translating gives CASSLRDSLYEQYF. The chain employs TRBV28 and TRBJ2-7; 7 bases are shared with TRBD1. V shed 2 bases, J shed 3 bases, and the junction held 4 bases outside the gene matches. Germline lookup yields CDR1 MDHEN and CDR2 SYDVKM. The CDR3 spans 14 residues.

The genes are TRBV5-6 and TRBJ1-2; D call uncertain. This CDR3 has 16 amino acids. CDR1 is SGHDT, CDR2 YYEEEE, per germline. Trimming removed 4 bases from V and 0 bases from J, with 16 bases in between. This CDR3 reads CASSLLAESTNYGYTF. CDR3 DNA: TGTGCCAGCAGCCTCCTCGCGGAGTCAACTAACTATGGCTACACCTTC.

V and J are TRBV15 and TRBJ1-5; 8 bases match TRBD1. V shed 6 bases, J shed 0 bases, and the junction held 13 bases outside the gene matches. The CDR3 has 18 amino acids. CDR1 and CDR2 (germline): LNHNV, YYDKDF (reference sequence). Here the CDR3 reads CATRENLDRGFSNQPQHF. The CDR3, as DNA: TGTGCCACCAGGGAGAACCTAGACAGGGGCTTTAGCAATCAGCCCCAGCATTTT.

The chain is built from TRBV27 and TRBJ2-2; the D is unclear. The CDR3 is 12 amino acids. Trimming removed 6 bases from V and 4 bases from J, with 6 bases in between. Per germline, CDR1 MNHEY and CDR2 SMNVEV (reference sequence). CDR3 amino acids: CASRPLTGELFF. CDR3 nucleotide sequence: TGTGCCAGCAGACCCCTCACCGGGGAGCTGTTTTTT.

The rearrangement joins TRBV5-1 to TRBJ1-3; 9 bases are a match to TRBD1. V shed 2 bases, J shed 0 bases, and the junction held 9 bases outside the gene matches. This CDR3 comprises 18 residues. Germline lookup yields CDR1 SGHRS and CDR2 YFSETQ. The CDR3 sequence: CASSFTQGARSSGNTIYF. The CDR3 DNA is TGCGCCAGCAGCTTTACACAGGGGGCCCGTTCCTCTGGAAACACCATATATTTT.

The chain carries TRBV7-6 and TRBJ1-1; a weak D match, TRBD1 (6 bases). CDR3 length: 13 amino acids. V was pared by 7 bases and J by 3 bases, with 12 bases between. The germline CDR1 and CDR2 sequences are SGHVS and FNYEAQ. The CDR3 loop reads CASTPGVDTEAFF. Here the CDR3 DNA reads TGTGCCAGCACCCCAGGGGTGGACACTGAAGCTTTCTTT.

This sequence joins TRBV4-1 and TRBJ2-6; TRBD1 might be the D (6 bases). This CDR3 is 15 amino acids long. Germline-derived CDR1 and CDR2 are MGHRA and YSYEKL. V lost 4 bases and J 2 bases, leaving 9 bases between the germline ends. CDR3 sequence: CASSRQETGANVLTF. The CDR3 nucleotides read TGCGCCAGCAGCCGACAGGAGACTGGGGCCAACGTCCTGACTTTC.

This rearrangement joins TRBV4-1 to TRBJ2-7; no definite D call. CDR1 MGHRA and CDR2 YSYEKL come from the germline V gene. The CDR3 loop spans 13 amino acids. Trimming removed 4 bases at V and 3 bases at J, with 10 bases between. CDR3 nucleotide sequence: TGCGCCAGCAGCCGCCTAGGGAACTACGAGCAGTACTTC. Amino acid sequence: CASSRLGNYEQYF.

The chain uses TRBV11-2 and TRBJ1-3; TRBD1 might be the D (5 bases). Germline values: CDR1 SGHAT, CDR2 FQNNGV. The CDR3 runs to 16 residues. V shed 4 bases and J shed 0 bases, with 13 bases lying between them. The CDR3 region is CASSSRTILSGNTIYF. CDR3 bases: TGTGCCAGCAGCTCGCGGACAATCCTCTCTGGAAACACCATATATTTT.

This clone was seen only once. This sequence joins TRBV11-2 and TRBJ2-2; D is possibly TRBD1 (6 bases). Germline CDR1 and CDR2: SGHAT and FQNNGV. Between the trimmed V and J ends, which lost 3 bases and 0 bases, there was a span of 11 bases. The CDR3 covers 16 residues. The CDR3 sequence is CASSFGGHTNTGELFF. In DNA form, the CDR3 reads TGTGCCAGCAGCTTTGGGGGACATACGAACACCGGGGAGCTGTTTTTT.

J is TRBJ1-2 and V is TRBV7-9; no definite D call. V lost 0 bases and J lost 10, with 9 bases in between. The CDR3 runs to 12 residues. Germline assignment: CDR1 SEHNR and CDR2 FQNEAQ (reference sequence). CDR3 nucleotides: TGTGCCAGCAGCTTAGCAGGGAATGACTACACCTTC. Translation gives CASSLAGNDYTF. Together with reference TRBV7-9 and TRBJ1-2, the CDR3 gives the full variable domain: DTGVSQNPRHKITKRGQNVTFRCDPISEHNRLYWYRQTLGQGPEFLTYFQNEAQLEKSRLLSDRFSAERPKGSFSTLEIQRTEQGDSAMYLCASSLAGNDYTFGSGTRLTVV.

The chain has TRBV11-2 and TRBJ2-7, with 7 bases identical to TRBD2. This CDR3 region has 13 residues. Trimming removed 5 bases from V and 5 bases from J; junction bases left unmatched: 6. Germline V gives CDR1 SGHAT, CDR2 FQNNGV. CDR3 sequence (DNA): TGTGCCAGCAGCCTCGTGGGAGGGAACGAGCAGTACTTC. Its protein is CASSLVGGNEQYF.

This clone was detected only a few times. This chain connects TRBV9 to TRBJ2-1; no clear D gene. Germline CDR1 reads SGDLS; CDR2 reads YYNGEE. This CDR3 has 11 residues. V lost 3 bases and J 10 bases, leaving 8 bases between the germline ends. The CDR3 here is CASSASYEQFF. CDR3 nucleotide sequence: TGTGCCAGCAGCGCCAGTTACGAGCAGTTCTTC.

This clone was observed a single time. The chain is built from TRBV4-3 and TRBJ1-2; D ambiguous. V was clipped by 0 bases and J by 4 bases, with 15 bases between them. The CDR3 runs to 16 residues. Germline V gene data show CDR1 as LGHNA and CDR2 as YSLEER. The CDR3 spells CASSQDQDGKFYGYTF. CDR3 in DNA: TGCGCCAGCAGCCAAGATCAGGATGGAAAGTTCTATGGCTACACCTTC.

The chain carries TRBV2 and TRBJ2-1; D is perhaps TRBD1 (6 bases). This CDR3 has 13 residues. Trimming removed 10 bases from V and 5 bases from J, with 15 bases in between. Germline lookup yields CDR1 SNHLY and CDR2 FYNNEI. The CDR3 here is CATQNWDNNEQFF. As DNA, the CDR3 is TGTGCCACACAAAACTGGGACAACAATGAGCAGTTCTTC.

V and J are TRBV19 and TRBJ1-2; TRBD1 is a possible D gene (6 bases). Germline values: CDR1 LNHDA, CDR2 SQIVND (reference sequence). The CDR3 has 11 residues. The ends were cut back, 9 bases at V and 14 bases at J, with 19 bases in the middle. The CDR3 loop is CASSPGGGRTF. The DNA of the CDR3 is TGTGCCAGCAGCCCAGGTGGGGGCCGGACCTTC.

This clone is labeled medium-sized (0.01 to 0.1%). This chain links TRBV5-6 with TRBJ1-1; D gene ambiguous. Trimming took 3 bases from V and 0 from J, leaving 6 bases between them. The CDR3 is 13 residues long. The V gene's germline CDR1 is SGHDT and CDR2 YYEEEE. In DNA, the CDR3 is TGTGCCAGCAGCTCATCGCTGAACACTGAAGCTTTCTTT. Protein: CASSSSLNTEAFF. Filled out from reference TRBV5-6 and TRBJ1-1, the complete variable domain reads DAGVTQSPTHLIKTRGQQVTLRCSPKSGHDTVSWYQQALGQGPQFIFQYYEEEERQRGNFPDRFSGHQFPNYSSELNVNALLLGDSALYLCASSSSLNTEAFFGQGTRLTVV.